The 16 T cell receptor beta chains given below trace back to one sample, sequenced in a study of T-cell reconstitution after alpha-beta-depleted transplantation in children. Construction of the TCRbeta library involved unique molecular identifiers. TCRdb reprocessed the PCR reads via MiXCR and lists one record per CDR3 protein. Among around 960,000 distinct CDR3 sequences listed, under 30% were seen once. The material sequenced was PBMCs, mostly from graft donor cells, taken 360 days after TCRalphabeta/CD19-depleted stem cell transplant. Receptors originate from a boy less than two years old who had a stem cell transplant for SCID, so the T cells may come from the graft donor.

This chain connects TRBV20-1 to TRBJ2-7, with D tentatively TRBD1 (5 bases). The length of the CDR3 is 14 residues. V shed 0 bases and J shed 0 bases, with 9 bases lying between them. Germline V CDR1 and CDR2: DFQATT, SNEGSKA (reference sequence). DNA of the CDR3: TGCAGTGCTAGAGACGACAGCCGCTCCTACGAGCAGTACTTC. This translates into CSARDDSRSYEQYF.

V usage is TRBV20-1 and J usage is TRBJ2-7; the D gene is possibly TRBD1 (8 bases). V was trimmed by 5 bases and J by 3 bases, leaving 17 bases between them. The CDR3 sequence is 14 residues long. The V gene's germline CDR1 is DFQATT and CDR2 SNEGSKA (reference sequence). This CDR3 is CSASKQGGVYEQYF. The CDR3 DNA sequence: TGCAGTGCTTCAAAACAGGGGGGGGTCTACGAGCAGTACTTC.

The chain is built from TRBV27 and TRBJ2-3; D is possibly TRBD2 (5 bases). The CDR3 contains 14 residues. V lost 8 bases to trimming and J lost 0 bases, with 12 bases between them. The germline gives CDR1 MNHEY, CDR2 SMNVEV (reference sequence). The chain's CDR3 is CASGWRTSTDTQYF. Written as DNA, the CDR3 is TGTGCCAGCGGCTGGAGGACTAGCACAGATACGCAGTATTTT.

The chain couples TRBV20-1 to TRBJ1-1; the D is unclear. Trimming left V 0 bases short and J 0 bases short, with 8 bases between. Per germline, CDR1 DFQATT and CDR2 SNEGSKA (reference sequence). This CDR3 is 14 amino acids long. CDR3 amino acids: CSAREPGLNTEAFF. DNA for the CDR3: TGCAGTGCTAGAGAACCTGGACTGAACACTGAAGCTTTCTTT.

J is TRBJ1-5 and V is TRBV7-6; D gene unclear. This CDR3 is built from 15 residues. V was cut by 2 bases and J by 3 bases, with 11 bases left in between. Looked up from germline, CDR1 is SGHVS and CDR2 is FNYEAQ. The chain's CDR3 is CASSLYAESNQPQHF. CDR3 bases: TGTGCCAGCAGCTTATACGCCGAATCCAATCAGCCCCAGCATTTT.

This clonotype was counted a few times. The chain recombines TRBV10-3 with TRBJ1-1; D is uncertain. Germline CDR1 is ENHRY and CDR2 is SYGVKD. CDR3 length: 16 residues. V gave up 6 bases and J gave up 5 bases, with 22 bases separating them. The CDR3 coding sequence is TGTGCCATCAGGGAACCGGGCCCTCAGGACGGGACTGAAGCTTTCTTT. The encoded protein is CAIREPGPQDGTEAFF.

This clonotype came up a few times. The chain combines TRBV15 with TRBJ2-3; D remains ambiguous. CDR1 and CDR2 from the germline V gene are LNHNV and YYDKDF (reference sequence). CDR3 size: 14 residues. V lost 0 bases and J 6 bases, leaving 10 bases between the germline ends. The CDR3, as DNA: TGTGCCACCAGCAGAGAAGGTCCGGAGGATACGCAGTATTTT. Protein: CATSREGPEDTQYF.

CDR3 amino acids: CASSFQPGTGDGYTF. In DNA form, the CDR3 reads TGCGCCAGCAGCTTCCAGCCCGGGACAGGGGATGGCTACACCTTC. The genes are TRBV5-1 and TRBJ1-2, with 10 bases identical to TRBD1. The CDR3 runs 15 residues. V was pared by 2 bases and J by 6 bases, with 7 bases of the junction left unmatched. Per the germline V gene, CDR1 is SGHRS and CDR2 is YFSETQ.

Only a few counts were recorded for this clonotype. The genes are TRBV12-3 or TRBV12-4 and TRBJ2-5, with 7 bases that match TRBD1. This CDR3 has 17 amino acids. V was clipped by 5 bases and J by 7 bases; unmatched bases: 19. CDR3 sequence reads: CASSRTPTGLPIGTQYF. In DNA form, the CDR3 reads TGTGCCAGCAGTAGGACCCCGACAGGGCTTCCCATAGGGACCCAGTACTTC.

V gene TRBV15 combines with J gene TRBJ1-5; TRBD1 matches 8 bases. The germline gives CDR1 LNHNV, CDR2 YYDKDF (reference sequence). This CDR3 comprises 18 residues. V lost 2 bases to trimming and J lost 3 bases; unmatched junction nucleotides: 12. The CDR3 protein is CATSRPRQGAGDNQPQHF. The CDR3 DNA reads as TGTGCCACCAGCAGACCACGGCAGGGGGCGGGAGACAATCAGCCCCAGCATTTT.

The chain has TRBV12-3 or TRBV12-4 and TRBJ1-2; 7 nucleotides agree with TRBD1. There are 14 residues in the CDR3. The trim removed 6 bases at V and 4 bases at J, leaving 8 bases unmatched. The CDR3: CASSNRGRVYGYTF. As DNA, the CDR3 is TGTGCCAGCAGCAACAGGGGCCGAGTCTATGGCTACACCTTC.

CDR3 nucleotides: TGTGCCATCAGTGACCGGGACTCCTCGGACGAGCAGTACTTC. This gives the protein CAISDRDSSDEQYF. The gene calls are TRBV10-3 and TRBJ2-7, with D possibly TRBD2 on 6 matching bases. This CDR3 has 14 residues. The V and J ends lost 3 bases and 5 bases respectively, with 14 bases between them. CDR1 ENHRY and CDR2 SYGVKD come from the germline V gene.

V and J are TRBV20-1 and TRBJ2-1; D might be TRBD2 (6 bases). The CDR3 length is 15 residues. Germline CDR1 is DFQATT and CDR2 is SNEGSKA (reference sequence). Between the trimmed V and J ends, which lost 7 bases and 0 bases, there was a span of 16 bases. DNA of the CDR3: TGCAGTGGAAGGTCCGGGACTCCCTCCTACAATGAGCAGTTCTTC. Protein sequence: CSGRSGTPSYNEQFF.

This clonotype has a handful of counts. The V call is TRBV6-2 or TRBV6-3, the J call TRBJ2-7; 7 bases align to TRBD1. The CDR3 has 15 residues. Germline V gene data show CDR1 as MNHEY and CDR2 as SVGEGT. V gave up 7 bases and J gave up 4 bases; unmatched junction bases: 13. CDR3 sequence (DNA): TGTGCCAGCACCGCGCCCGGGACAGCGTCTTACGAGCAGTACTTC. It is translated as CASTAPGTASYEQYF.

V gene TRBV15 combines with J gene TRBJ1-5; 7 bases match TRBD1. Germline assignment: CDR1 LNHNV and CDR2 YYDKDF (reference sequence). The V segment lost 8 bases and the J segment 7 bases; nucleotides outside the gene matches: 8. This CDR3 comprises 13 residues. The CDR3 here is CATSTGEGQPQHF. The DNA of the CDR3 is TGTGCCACCTCTACAGGGGAAGGACAGCCCCAGCATTTT.

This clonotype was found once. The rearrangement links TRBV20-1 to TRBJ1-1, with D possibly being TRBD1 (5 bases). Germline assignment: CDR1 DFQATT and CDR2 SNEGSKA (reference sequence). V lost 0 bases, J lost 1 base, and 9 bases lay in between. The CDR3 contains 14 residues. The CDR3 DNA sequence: TGCAGTGCTAGAGATCAGCAGGGGAACACTGAAGCTTTCTTT. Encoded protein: CSARDQQGNTEAFF.